This T cell receptor (beta chain) was recorded in a study of spatial heterogeneity in lung cancer. The CDR3 has 15 amino acids. Per germline, CDR1 MNHEY and CDR2 SMNVEV (reference sequence). V shed 4 bases, J shed 8 bases, and the junction held 7 bases outside the gene matches. In TCRdb, the 5' RACE reads were re-called with MiXCR into one record per CDR3 protein. The sample consists of under 150,000 distinct CDR3 sequences, 10% to 11% of them appearing once. General study points: The study found ubiquitous expanded tumor TCRs in blood more at resection than follow-up.

The time point here: blood at routine non-recurrence follow-up after resection. Whole RNA from tumor, nontumor lung or frozen PBMC was sequenced unsorted. As concerns this clonotype: Its matching antigen is unknown.

The chain uses TRBV27 and TRBJ2-3; 12 nucleotides agree with TRBD2. The sequences come from PBMCs, collected at follow-up. This clonotype was sampled from a female donor with early-stage non-small cell lung cancer. In DNA form, the CDR3 reads TGTGCCAGCAGTTCCCTAGCGGGAGGGCCAAGTACGCAGTATTTT. Its protein product is CASSSLAGGPSTQYF.